Sequencing of this TCR beta chain was carried out in a study of CD8 T cells in ankylosing spondylitis. This clonotype turned up a few times. Its antigen remains unknown. Study-wide findings and caveats: One TCR beta motif, made up of roughly 8 highly homologous variants, appeared characteristic of ankylosing spondylitis blood. From matched ankylosing spondylitis synovial fluid, disease-linked clones were reportedly recovered at significantly enriched levels.

This CDR3 region has 15 residues. V lost 5 bases, J lost 2 bases, and 9 bases stayed unmatched. Germline CDR1 and CDR2: SGHRS and YFSETQ. Each TCR beta library was made by quantitative 5'-RACE that incorporated molecular barcodes. TCRdb recomputed calls from the 5' RACE reads with MiXCR, one row per CDR3 protein. The data contain about 360,000 distinct CDR3 sequences, roughly 14% of them singletons. Sequencing used blood, either unsorted or a sorted T cell fraction (not recorded which). This receptor was taken from a male donor with ankylosing spondylitis or in good health (not recorded which). The chain is built from TRBV5-1 and TRBJ2-5; the match to TRBD2 covers 7 bases. The CDR3 coding sequence is TGCGCCAGCAGTTTAACGCGGGGGACGCAAGAGACCCAGTACTTC. This encodes CASSLTRGTQETQYF.